This TCR beta chain was recorded in a study of cytomegalovirus exposure and HLA in healthy donors. Notes on the study in general: Diagnosis of cytomegalovirus status made by the classifier reportedly showed high specificity and sensitivity. The study labeled about 160 TCR beta chains cytomegalovirus-associated.

The study drew the donors from its roughly 120-subject validation cohort, separate from the approximately 700-subject first cohort. J lost 0 bases, V lost 3 bases, and 7 bases had no gene match. CDR3 length equals 16 residues. From germline, CDR1 is MGHRA and CDR2 YSYEKL. Profiling relied on immunoSEQ multiplex PCR, and the TCRdb table lists in-frame clones only, not all of them. The sample shows 120,000 or so clones, almost 90% of them seen only once. This clone was detected only once. The target antigen is unknown. The TCR originated in a man aged 25 to 40 in good health and CMV-seronegative. Sequenced: PBMCs. V usage is TRBV4-1 and J usage is TRBJ2-7; the match to TRBD1 covers 8 bases. Here the CDR3 reads CASSQTPGQASYEQYF. The CDR3 coding sequence is TGCGCCAGCAGCCAGACCCCGGGACAGGCCTCCTACGAGCAGTACTTC.